Sequencing of this TCR beta chain was carried out in a study of shared clonotypes between healthy human individuals (dated by TCRdb to 2018 to 2020). Looking at the study overall: The cohort comprised a couple of women and a few men aged 18 to 49 years. Per donor, three plates each were used for CD4 naive and CD4 memory, two for CD8 naive, and one for CD8 memory. Blood TCR repertoires of five healthy adults were deeply sequenced to estimate repertoire size and the extent of clonotype sharing between individuals. Libraries were prepared and TCR repertoires were sequenced by different laboratories using diverse techniques, in order to increase sequencing depth and limit assay-specific biases. Between about 0.8 and 9 billion PBMCs per donor were obtained by leukapheresis. Summary of the overall study and its limitations: Naive subsets generally had larger estimated clonotype richness than memory subsets. Pairwise subsampling led to the expectation that sequencing depth would affect the degree of clonotype sharing among donors. Across several donors, approximately 5% of naive CD4, 3% to 4% of naive CD8, 2% to 2.5% of memory CD4, and roughly 0.4% of memory CD8 clonotypes were shared. The genetic and exposure-history diversity represented was limited by the small number of donors. Incomplete sequencing was indicated by rarefaction of sorted-subset datasets, despite the large sequencing depth. Only blood was sampled, and tissue TCR repertoires likely differ from those in blood. Compared with non-shared clonotypes, the clonotypes found in all four sorted-subset donors had higher generation probabilities.

The donors were healthy, HIV-negative adults with no recently reported acute infections or vaccinations. Every donor was a Caucasian adult living in Nashville, Tennessee, USA. CD4+ T cells were enriched through magnetic negative selection, after which naive cells were positively selected on CD45RA and the remaining negative fraction served as the memory subset. Blood was obtained by leukapheresis, after which PBMCs were separated by Ficoll-Histopaque density gradient centrifugation and cryopreserved in liquid nitrogen vapor phase. Analytical flow cytometry was used to check the purity and quantity of each magnetically sorted T cell population. Each sorted fraction had its genomic DNA isolated and then quantified by UV absorbance on a Nanodrop 2000c. TCR CDR3 regions were amplified from genomic DNA by multiplex PCR using the deep immunoSEQ assay. Extracted genomic DNA from each cell subset was distributed evenly across all wells of several immunoSEQ 96-well plates, and each plate was treated as a replicate. Each replicate PCR for sorted subsets received about 0.2 ug genomic DNA, equal to roughly 33,000 T cell genomes. The purified libraries were quantified using a Qubit 3.0 fluorometer, sized with a Bioanalyzer 2100, and then quantified again using the KAPA Library Quantification kit. Each immunoSEQ 96-well plate was sequenced on its own single-read 150-cycle Illumina NextSeq 550 flow cell. The study's own analysis went as follows. Because only junctional sequences without quality scores were contained in the immunoSEQ output, filtering matching that applied to full-length reads could not be performed. To assign V/J genes and CDR3, sequences were annotated against IMGT germline references using PyIR, a Python wrapper for IgBLAST v1.9. Reads were removed for weak V/J assignments (E-value above 1e-6), missing CDR3, stop codons, out-of-frame junctions, or ambiguous translated residues. A V3J clonotype was defined by an identical inferred V gene, J gene, and CDR3 amino acid sequence. To compute the percentage overlap between repertoires, the number of shared unique clonotypes was divided by the size of the smaller repertoire. Richness of each repertoire was evaluated using RTK rarefaction, the Chao1 estimator, and Recon v2.1 estimates of unobserved clonotypes. Generation probabilities were computed with OLGA for all TCRbeta clonotypes obtained by the gDNA method from a few donors. The source is immuneACCESS, and TCRdb retained only in-frame sequences with V and J called. Part of the clones is not carried over; for the studies checked, unresolved V genes explain less than half of this, and the remainder is unexplained. Clonal size and the V and J genes are those of that table, whereas D and trimming came from the DNA. Here the sample has about 2.5 million clones; around 93% occur a single time. Approximately 0.39% of the sample belongs to the ten largest clones.

A remark on this clone: Its antigen remains unidentified. There are no base qualities to consult, and no much larger clone falls within one base.

According to the germline V gene (reference sequence), CDR1 reads SEHNR and CDR2 reads FQNEAQ. V is reduced by 1 base and J by 2 bases, leaving a spacing of 6 bases between them. Reading from cysteine to phenylalanine, the CDR3 counts 14 amino acids. Here the CDR3 DNA is all that survives: 42 bases in frame from base 1. This chain is built from TRBV7-9 and TRBJ2-1, with an unclear D gene assignment. Sequences were obtained from naive CD4+ T cells from PBMCs. Read against the paper, the sample's cell subset or site label means: CD45RA+ positively selected. The origin of this receptor is a man between 18 and 35 years old in good health. Some clones in this sample may be carry-over from other donors' samples. The CDR3 sequence is CASSLDRAYNEQFF. In nucleotides, the sequence is TGTGCCAGCAGCTTAGATCGGGCCTACAATGAGCAGTTCTTC. The full variable domain, with segments outside the CDR3 supplied by the reference TRBV7-9 and TRBJ2-1 proteins, appears as DTGVSQNPRHKITKRGQNVTFRCDPISEHNRLYWYRQTLGQGPEFLTYFQNEAQLEKSRLLSDRFSAERPKGSFSTLEIQRTEQGDSAMYLCASSLDRAYNEQFFGPGTRLTVL.